Detailed here is one T cell receptor beta chain. This sample is drawn from a study of T cell changes during pregnancy in multiple sclerosis. The repertoire was sequenced with immunoSEQ multiplex PCR; TCRdb's copy has only in-frame clones and lacks some. The sample shows around 70,000 clones, over 85% of them seen only once. Trimming removed 3 bases from V and 6 bases from J; junction bases left unmatched: 5. This CDR3 region has 15 residues. Per the germline V gene, CDR1 is LNHDA and CDR2 is SQIVND (reference sequence). The sequence was collected from a female donor with multiple sclerosis, enrolled in a pregnancy study. Sequencing was performed on peripheral blood, taken in the second trimester of pregnancy. The V gene is TRBV19, the J gene TRBJ2-2; 9 bases map to TRBD2. CDR3 nucleotides: TGTGCCAGTAGTATGGCTAGCGGGAAGTCCGGGGAGCTGTTTTTT. Amino acids: CASSMASGKSGELFF.